This T cell receptor beta chain was obtained from a study of CD8+ T cells in alopecia areata. As for treatment: oral pan-JAK inhibitor, 5-10 mg twice daily. Study observations and caveats: Clonality in the scalp and expanded CD8+ clones ranked among the top 100 were significantly decreased by tofacitinib. Compared with normal scalp, lesional scalp had higher clonality and more expanded CD8+ clones.

Turning to this clone: Its specificity is not known.

Trimming removed 6 bases from V and 6 bases from J; junction bases left unmatched: 9. Germline CDR1 reads SQVTM; CDR2 reads ANQGSEA. The CDR3 extends over 15 amino acids. Sequencing relied on a cDNA template that was reverse transcribed from extracted RNA. Using immunoSEQ multiplex PCR, the repertoire was profiled, and TCRdb retains in-frame clones only, with some absent. Among fewer than 200,000 clones listed, around 58% were seen once. This sample comprised CD4+ T cells sorted from blood, obtained between weeks 55 and 70, from a patient treated with tofacitinib. The chain joins TRBV29-1 to TRBJ2-2, with TRBD1 matching 11 bases. This receptor was taken from a human donor with alopecia areata. CDR3: CSVQPGQGVSGELFF. CDR3 bases: TGCAGCGTGCAACCGGGACAGGGGGTCTCCGGGGAGCTGTTTTTT.